This T cell receptor (beta chain) was retrieved from a study of blood T cell repertoires in COVID-19. Whole-study context: PBMCs, B-cell-depleted T cells, or T cells provided the cDNA or gDNA that made up the material.

TCRdb's copy holds only in-frame clones and misses some; the assay was immunoSEQ multiplex PCR. The sample records fewer than 300,000 clones, more than 80% being singletons. The germline gives CDR1 SNHLY, CDR2 FYNNEI. CDR3 size: 15 residues. V dropped 7 bases and J dropped 5 bases, with 20 bases sitting between them. Participants came from some 26 US areas, aged about 18 to 90 years. Sequencing was done on a sample of PBMCs or T cells enriched from blood (not recorded which). The TCR comes from a woman aged 30 to 39 who had recovered from COVID-19. The chain has TRBV2 and TRBJ1-1, with a possible D match to TRBD1 (5 bases). CDR3 loop: CASIGEIGAYTEAFF. Written as DNA, the CDR3 is TGTGCCAGCATTGGGGAAATAGGGGCATATACTGAAGCTTTCTTT.